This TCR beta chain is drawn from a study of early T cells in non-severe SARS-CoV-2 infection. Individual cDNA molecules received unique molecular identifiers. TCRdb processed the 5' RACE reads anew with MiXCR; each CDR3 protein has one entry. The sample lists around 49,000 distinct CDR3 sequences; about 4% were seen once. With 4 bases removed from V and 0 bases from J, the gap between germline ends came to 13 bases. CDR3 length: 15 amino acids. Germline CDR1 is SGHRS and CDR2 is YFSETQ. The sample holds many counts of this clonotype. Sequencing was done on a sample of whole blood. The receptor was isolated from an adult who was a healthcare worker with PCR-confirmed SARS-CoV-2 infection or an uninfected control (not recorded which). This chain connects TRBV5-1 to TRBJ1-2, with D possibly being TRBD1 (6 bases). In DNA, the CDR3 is TGCGCCAGCAGCGTTTCGGGACACGCTAACTATGGCTACACCTTC. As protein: CASSVSGHANYGYTF.